This T cell receptor (beta chain) stems from a study of T cell responses to AZD1222 COVID-19 vaccine. Overall study results and limits: Distributed over spike, vaccine-associated CD4 TCRs predominated at 160-218 and 743-854.

The data were produced by immunoSEQ multiplex PCR, yet TCRdb's version contains in-frame clones alone and is incomplete. There are 140,000 to 150,000 clones in the sample; over 75% occur only once, and approximately 1.5% lies in the top ten. Worth noting for this clone: Its specificity is not known.

The source was peripheral blood, collected on day 0 of AZD1222 vaccination. The sequence came from an adult in good health.

CDR3 region: CASSLGGGAEKLFF. As DNA, the CDR3 is TGTGCCAGCAGTTTAGGAGGGGGCGCAGAAAAACTGTTTTTT. The chain joins TRBV28 to TRBJ1-4; 7 nucleotides agree with TRBD1. The CDR3 runs 14 residues. Germline lookup yields CDR1 MDHEN and CDR2 SYDVKM. V was pared by 2 bases and J by 8 bases, with 5 bases of the junction left unmatched. Variable domain in full (rest from reference TRBV28 and TRBJ1-4): DVKVTQSSRYLVKRTGEKVFLECVQDMDHENMFWYRQDPGLGLRLIYFSYDVKMKEKGDIPEGYSVSREKKERFSLILESASTNQTSMYLCASSLGGGAEKLFFGSGTQLSVL.